Each of the 21 T cell receptor beta chains below was sequenced from the same sample in a study of blood T cells in healthy people across ages. PCR was performed a second time for roughly 7 to 12 cycles using a sample-barcoded 5' primer and a J-beta primer mix. Using its own MiXCR run on the 5' RACE reads, TCRdb lists one record per CDR3 protein. The sample yields approximately 600,000 distinct CDR3 sequences, about 54% seen once. Sequencing was carried out using blood. Source of these receptors: a man aged 55-75 years in good health.

This sequence joins TRBV29-1 and TRBJ1-1; no definite D call. Germline V gene data show CDR1 as SQVTM and CDR2 as ANQGSEA. The CDR3 has 14 residues. V was pared by 7 bases and J by 8 bases, with 23 bases between. The DNA for the CDR3 is TGCAGCGCCGGCATGACCCTGCCATCCACCGAAGCTTTCTTT. It encodes CSAGMTLPSTEAFF.

The chain has TRBV5-1 and TRBJ2-7; D is possibly TRBD1 or TRBD2 (6 bases each). The CDR3 spans 13 residues. V gave up 1 base and J gave up 12 bases, with 17 bases separating them. CDR1 and CDR2 (germline): SGHRS, YFSETQ. The CDR3 sequence: CASSLTEGGSVYF. CDR3 in DNA: TGCGCCAGCAGCTTGACCGAAGGGGGGTCTGTGTACTTC.

This clonotype was detected ten times or more. The J gene is TRBJ1-6, the V gene TRBV3-1; D unclear. Trimming removed 1 base from V and 7 bases from J, with 5 bases in between. Germline CDR1 and CDR2: LGHDT and YNNKEL (reference sequence). The CDR3 contains 13 residues. The CDR3 loop reads CASSQGRNSPLHF. The CDR3 DNA follows: TGTGCCAGCAGCCAAGGCAGAAATTCACCCCTCCACTTT.

Concerning this clonotype: The conserved closing phenylalanine or tryptophan is absent in this CDR3, likely reflecting a read error. The chain recombines TRBV11-2 with TRBJ2-7; D remains ambiguous. The CDR3 is 15 residues long. Germline CDR1 reads SGHAT; CDR2 reads FQNNGV. Between the trimmed V and J ends, which lost 5 bases and 3 bases, there was a span of 17 bases. Here the CDR3 DNA reads TGTGCCAGCAGCCCATCCGAAGGGCCCTTCTACGAGCAGTACTCC. Translated: CASSPSEGPFYEQYS.

This chain links TRBV20-1 with TRBJ2-5, with D possibly matching TRBD1 (5 bases). The CDR3 covers 11 residues. V was clipped by 5 bases and J by 11 bases, with 15 bases between them. CDR1 is DFQATT, CDR2 SNEGSKA, per germline (reference sequence). The CDR3 spells CSAEASGWQYF. The CDR3 DNA reads TGCAGTGCTGAAGCCTCAGGGTGGCAGTACTTC.

V is TRBV12-3 or TRBV12-4 and J is TRBJ1-5; TRBD1 might be the D (6 bases). Deletions cut 8 bases from V and 3 bases from J, with 17 bases between. This CDR3 contains 15 residues. CDR3 region: CASRQSTGPNQPQHF. As DNA, the CDR3 is TGTGCCAGCCGCCAGTCTACAGGGCCCAATCAGCCCCAGCATTTT.

The rearrangement uses TRBV20-1 and TRBJ2-7, with 10 bases matching TRBD1. The junction had 6 bases not matched to a gene; V was cut back by 1 base and J by 3 bases. There are 15 residues in the CDR3. Germline assignment: CDR1 DFQATT and CDR2 SNEGSKA (reference sequence). CDR3 bases: TGCAGTGCTAGAGGACCGGGACAGGGGTTCTACGAGCAGTACTTC. It specifies CSARGPGQGFYEQYF.

About this clonotype itself: An end of the junction differs from the germline gene, which may be a read error. This chain joins TRBV7-9 and TRBJ2-5; 13 bases are a match to TRBD2. This CDR3 has 16 amino acids. The germline V gene has CDR1 SEHNR and CDR2 FQNEAQ (reference sequence). This chain's CDR3 is CAGSLGTSGDQETQYF. The CDR3 nucleotides read TGTGCCGGCAGCTTAGGGACTAGCGGGGACCAAGAGACCCAGTACTTC.

The rearrangement joins TRBV28 to TRBJ1-2; TRBD1 aligns across 7 bases. This CDR3 spans 15 amino acids. J gave up 5 bases and V 5 bases, and 11 bases lay outside the gene matches. Germline lookup yields CDR1 MDHEN and CDR2 SYDVKM. The CDR3 here is CASSPRTGLLYGYTF. CDR3 sequence (DNA): TGTGCCAGCAGTCCCAGGACAGGCCTCCTTTATGGCTACACCTTC.

The gene calls are TRBV12-3 or TRBV12-4 and TRBJ2-7, with 7 positions matching TRBD1. The V gene end was trimmed by 6 bases and the J gene end by 2 bases; junction bases not matched to a gene: 10. The CDR3 has 15 residues. The CDR3 coding sequence is TGTGCCAGCAGACCAGACAGGGTGAGGACCTACGAGCAGTACTTC. This sequence encodes CASRPDRVRTYEQYF.

The chain uses TRBV4-2 and TRBJ2-3; D tentatively reads TRBD1 or TRBD2 (6 bases each). CDR3 length: 14 amino acids. V was trimmed by 6 bases and J by 3 bases, leaving 13 bases between them. Germline values: CDR1 LGHNA, CDR2 YNFKEQ. Written as DNA, the CDR3 is TGTGCCAGCAGTTGGGGGGCGGGGACAGATACGCAGTATTTT. Translated: CASSWGAGTDTQYF.

This chain links TRBV15 with TRBJ1-1; 9 positions agree with TRBD1. Germline CDR1 and CDR2: LNHNV and YYDKDF (reference sequence). V lost 9 bases to trimming and J lost 5 bases; unmatched junction nucleotides: 7. The CDR3 has 13 amino acids. The CDR3 region is CATNTGGWTEAFF. CDR3 nucleotides: TGTGCCACTAATACAGGGGGCTGGACTGAAGCTTTCTTT.

This clonotype was seen a handful of times. CDR3 region: CSVDEVGGLNTEAFF. In DNA form, the CDR3 reads TGCAGCGTTGATGAGGTGGGGGGGCTAAACACTGAAGCTTTCTTT. This chain connects TRBV29-1 to TRBJ1-1; perhaps TRBD1 as D (6 bases). This CDR3 spans 15 amino acids. V lost 3 bases and J 2 bases, leaving 16 bases between the germline ends. The V gene's germline CDR1 is SQVTM and CDR2 ANQGSEA.

The CDR3 region has the DNA TGTGCCAGCTGGGAGCGTTCAGATACGCAGTATTTT. This encodes CASWERSDTQYF. The chain uses TRBV6-5 and TRBJ2-3; maybe TRBD2 (5 bases). Germline lookup yields CDR1 MNHEY and CDR2 SVGAGI. The V and J ends lost 8 bases and 4 bases respectively, with 10 bases between them. The CDR3 totals 12 residues.

This sequence joins TRBV5-1 and TRBJ2-1; 10 nucleotides line up with TRBD2. V dropped 3 bases and J dropped 0; count of bases not matched to a gene: 9. The CDR3 has 18 residues. From germline, CDR1 is SGHRS and CDR2 YFSETQ. This chain's CDR3 is CASSSTGSGGSSYNEQFF. The DNA for the CDR3 is TGCGCCAGCAGCTCAACGGGTAGCGGGGGGTCCTCCTACAATGAGCAGTTCTTC.

V usage is TRBV4-2 and J usage is TRBJ2-7, with 13 positions matching TRBD2. The CDR3 sequence is 18 residues long. V lost 0 bases and J lost 3; bases outside the gene matches: 8. Germline assignment: CDR1 LGHNA and CDR2 YNFKEQ. The CDR3 loop reads CASSQDLGLAGTHYEQYF. The CDR3 nucleotides read TGTGCCAGCAGCCAAGATCTGGGACTAGCGGGGACCCACTACGAGCAGTACTTC.

This sequence joins TRBV4-1 and TRBJ2-1; D gene uncertain. The CDR3 covers 14 residues. V was pared by 4 bases and J by 5 bases, with 12 bases between. From germline, CDR1 is MGHRA and CDR2 YSYEKL. CDR3 sequence: CASSLQGTDNEQFF. In DNA form, the CDR3 reads TGCGCCAGCAGCCTGCAAGGAACGGACAATGAGCAGTTCTTC.

The J gene is TRBJ2-3, the V gene TRBV12-3 or TRBV12-4; a possible D gene is TRBD1 (6 bases). V lost 4 bases, J lost 1 base, and 24 bases lay in between. The length of the CDR3 is 19 residues. CDR3 sequence (DNA): TGTGCCAGCAGTTCCCGTCGCTTCGTCCTACAGGGTCGCACAGATACGCAGTATTTT. Encoded protein: CASSSRRFVLQGRTDTQYF.

This clonotype was observed a few times. The rearrangement uses TRBV20-1 and TRBJ2-1; TRBD1 agrees at 8 bases. The CDR3 sequence is 15 residues long. CDR1 and CDR2 from the germline V gene are DFQATT and SNEGSKA (reference sequence). With V trimmed by 6 bases and J by 4 bases, 11 bases remained unmatched. The CDR3 DNA follows: TGCAGTGCCCCCGTGTCAGGGGGCGAGTACAATGAGCAGTTCTTC. Its protein product is CSAPVSGGEYNEQFF.

This clonotype has a count of ten or more. This sequence joins TRBV6-1 and TRBJ2-5, with TRBD2 as a possible D gene (6 bases). Trimming left V 6 bases short and J 2 bases short, with 13 bases between. Germline CDR1 is MNHNS and CDR2 is SASEGT. The CDR3 runs to 14 residues. Here the CDR3 reads CASRAGSPQETQYF. Written as DNA, the CDR3 is TGTGCCAGCAGGGCGGGGAGTCCTCAAGAGACCCAGTACTTC.

This clonotype was seen a single time. The chain combines TRBV15 with TRBJ1-1; 8 nucleotides agree with TRBD1. The length of the CDR3 is 17 residues. Germline assignment: CDR1 LNHNV and CDR2 YYDKDF (reference sequence). After removal of 1 base from V and 7 bases from J, the junction contained 14 bases not matched to a gene. The CDR3 bases are TGTGCCACCAGCAGAGTGCCCCCGGGACAGGAGACGCTTGAAGCTTTCTTT. This codes for CATSRVPPGQETLEAFF.